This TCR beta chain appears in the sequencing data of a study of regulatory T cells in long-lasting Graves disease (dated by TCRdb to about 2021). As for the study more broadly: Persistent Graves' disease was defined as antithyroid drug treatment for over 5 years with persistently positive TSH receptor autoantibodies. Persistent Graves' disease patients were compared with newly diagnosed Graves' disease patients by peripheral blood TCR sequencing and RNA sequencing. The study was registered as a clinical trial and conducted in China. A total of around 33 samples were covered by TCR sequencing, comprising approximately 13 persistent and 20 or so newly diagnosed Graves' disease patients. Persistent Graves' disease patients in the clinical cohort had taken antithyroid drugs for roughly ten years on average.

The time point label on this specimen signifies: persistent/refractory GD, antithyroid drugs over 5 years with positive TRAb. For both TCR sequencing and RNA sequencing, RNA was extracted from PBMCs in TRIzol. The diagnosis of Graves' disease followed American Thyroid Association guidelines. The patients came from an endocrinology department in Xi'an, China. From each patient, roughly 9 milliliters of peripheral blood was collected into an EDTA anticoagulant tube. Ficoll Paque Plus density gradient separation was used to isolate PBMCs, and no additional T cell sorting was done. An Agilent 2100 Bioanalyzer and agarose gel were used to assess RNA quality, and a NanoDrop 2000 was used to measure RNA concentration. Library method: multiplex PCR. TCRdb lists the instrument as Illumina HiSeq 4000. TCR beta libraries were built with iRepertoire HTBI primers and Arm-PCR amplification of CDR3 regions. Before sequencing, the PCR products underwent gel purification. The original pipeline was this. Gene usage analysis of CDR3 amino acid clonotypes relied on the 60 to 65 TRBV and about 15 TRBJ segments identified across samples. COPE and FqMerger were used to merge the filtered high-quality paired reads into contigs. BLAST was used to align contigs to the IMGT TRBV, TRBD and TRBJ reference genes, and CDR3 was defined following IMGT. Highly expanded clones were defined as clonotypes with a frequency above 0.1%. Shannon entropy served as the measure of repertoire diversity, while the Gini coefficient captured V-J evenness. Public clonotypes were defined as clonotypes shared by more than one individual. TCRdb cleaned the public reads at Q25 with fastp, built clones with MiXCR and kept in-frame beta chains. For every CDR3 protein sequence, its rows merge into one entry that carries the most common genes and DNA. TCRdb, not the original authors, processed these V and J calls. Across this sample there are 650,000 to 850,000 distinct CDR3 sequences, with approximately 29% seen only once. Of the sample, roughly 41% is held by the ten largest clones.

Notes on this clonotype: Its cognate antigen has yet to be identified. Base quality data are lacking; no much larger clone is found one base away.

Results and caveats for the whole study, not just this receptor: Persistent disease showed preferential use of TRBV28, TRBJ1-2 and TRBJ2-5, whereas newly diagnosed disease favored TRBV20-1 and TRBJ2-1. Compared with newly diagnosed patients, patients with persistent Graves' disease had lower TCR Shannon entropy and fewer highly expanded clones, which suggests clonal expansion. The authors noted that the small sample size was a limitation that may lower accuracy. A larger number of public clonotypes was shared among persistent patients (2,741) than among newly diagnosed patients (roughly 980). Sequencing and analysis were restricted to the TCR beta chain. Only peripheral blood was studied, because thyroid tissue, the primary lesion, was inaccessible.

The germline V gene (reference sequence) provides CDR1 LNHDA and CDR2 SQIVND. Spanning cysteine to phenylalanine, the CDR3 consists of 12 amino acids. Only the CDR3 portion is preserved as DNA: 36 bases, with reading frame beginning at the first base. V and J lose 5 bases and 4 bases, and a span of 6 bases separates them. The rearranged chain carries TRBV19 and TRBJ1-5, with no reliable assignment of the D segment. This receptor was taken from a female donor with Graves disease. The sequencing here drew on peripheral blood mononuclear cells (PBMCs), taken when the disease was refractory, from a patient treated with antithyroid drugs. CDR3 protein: CASSHRNQPQHF. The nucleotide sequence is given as TGTGCCAGTAGTCACAGAAATCAGCCCCAGCATTTT.